This passage covers 26 T cell receptor beta chains from one sample sequenced in a study of T cells in Graves' hyperthyroidism and ophthalmopathy (dated by TCRdb to between 2017 and 2020). The protocol used for the library was multiplex PCR. Sequencing was carried out with an Illumina HiSeq 2000. The TCR beta CDR3 regions were amplified from the RNA transcripts. The TCR CDR3 was subjected to a first round of RT-PCR using the HTBI primer set and the Qiagen OneStep RT-PCR kit. TCRdb reworked the public reads: Q25 trimming with fastp, MiXCR clone assembly, productive beta chains retained. CDR3 protein sequences are deduplicated, and each keeps its most common genes and DNA. The table for this sample lists hundreds of thousands of distinct CDR3 sequences; approximately 20% of them were counted only once. 45% to 50% of the sample belongs to the ten largest clones. Material: blood. Receptors originate from a man in his forties with Graves' ophthalmopathy.

This clonotype was observed at least ten times. The rearrangement uses TRBV7-2 and TRBJ1-1; D is uncertain. V was clipped by 4 bases and J by 0 bases, with 15 bases between them. The CDR3 runs 16 residues. The V gene's germline CDR1 is SGHTA and CDR2 FQGNSA. The CDR3 loop is CASSSFLSGVNTEAFF. CDR3 DNA: TGTGCCAGCAGCTCATTTTTAAGTGGGGTGAACACTGAAGCTTTCTTT.

The V and J genes are TRBV5-6 and TRBJ2-5; 10 positions match TRBD2. This CDR3 contains 15 residues. Unmatched junction bases numbered 4, after V lost 3 bases and J lost 2 bases. Germline CDR1 SGHDT, CDR2 YYEEEE. Written as DNA, the CDR3 is TGTGCCAGCAGCTCTCTAGCGGGAGCTCAAGAGACCCAGTACTTC. Translating it yields CASSSLAGAQETQYF.

This clonotype was counted a few times. The J gene is TRBJ1-5, the V gene TRBV7-6; no reliable D call. V was pared by 5 bases and J by 4 bases, with 9 bases between. Per germline, CDR1 SGHVS and CDR2 FNYEAQ. This CDR3 is built from 13 residues. CDR3 sequence (DNA): TGTGCCAGCAGCCCCTCAGAAAATCAGCCCCAGCATTTT. Translating gives CASSPSENQPQHF.

This chain uses TRBV30 with TRBJ2-3, with TRBD1 as a possible D gene (5 bases). The CDR3 is 14 amino acids. V was clipped by 2 bases and J by 6 bases, with 15 bases between them. CDR1 is GTSNPN and CDR2 is SVGIG in the germline V gene (reference sequence). CDR3 coding DNA: TGTGCCTGGAGTAACAGGTCGCCGCCCGATACGCAGTATTTT. Its protein product is CAWSNRSPPDTQYF.

This clonotype occurred many times. The rearrangement uses TRBV3-1 and TRBJ2-5; D possibly uses TRBD1 or TRBD2 (5 bases each). CDR1 is LGHDT, CDR2 YNNKEL, per germline (reference sequence). V lost 2 bases to trimming and J lost 4 bases, with 14 bases between them. CDR3 length: 15 amino acids. The CDR3 loop reads CASSQFSSGRETQYF. The CDR3, as DNA: TGTGCCAGCAGCCAATTCTCCTCGGGGCGAGAGACCCAGTACTTC.

The sample holds many counts of this clonotype. J is TRBJ1-5 and V is TRBV28, with D possibly TRBD1 on 6 matching bases. Germline CDR1 is MDHEN and CDR2 is SYDVKM. Trimming removed 3 bases at V and 6 bases at J, with 9 bases between. The CDR3 length is 13 residues. CDR3 sequence reads: CASSFAGVQPQHF. CDR3 bases: TGTGCCAGCAGTTTTGCAGGGGTTCAGCCCCAGCATTTT.

The chain couples TRBV20-1 to TRBJ2-3; weak D call: TRBD2 (6 bases). The V end lost 7 bases, the J end lost 5 bases, and 13 bases lay between the germline ends. The CDR3 is 12 amino acids. Germline loops: CDR1 DFQATT, CDR2 SNEGSKA (reference sequence). As DNA, the CDR3 is TGCAGTGTGAGCCGGGAGTTAGATACGCAGTATTTT. Encoded protein: CSVSRELDTQYF.

This chain joins TRBV6-1 and TRBJ2-7; D tentatively reads TRBD1 or TRBD2 (7 bases each). CDR3 length: 16 amino acids. Per germline, CDR1 MNHNS and CDR2 SASEGT. The V end was cut by 4 bases, the J end by 3 bases, with 19 bases between. The CDR3 loop is CASSGQGGSLGYEQYF. CDR3 DNA sequence: TGTGCCAGCAGTGGACAGGGCGGGAGTCTCGGCTACGAGCAGTACTTC.

This clonotype occurred a few times. This rearrangement joins TRBV6-4 to TRBJ2-3; possible D gene TRBD2, 6 bases. Germline V lookup: CDR1 MRHNA, CDR2 SNTAGT. The CDR3 extends over 12 amino acids. V lost 6 bases and J 6 bases, leaving 10 bases between the germline ends. The CDR3 nucleotides read TGTGCCAGCAGGCGGGGCGTGGATACGCAGTATTTT. Its protein product is CASRRGVDTQYF.

This clonotype was counted only a few times. This chain uses TRBV7-2 with TRBJ2-7, with D possibly matching TRBD2 (6 bases). CDR3 length: 15 amino acids. Germline assignment: CDR1 SGHTA and CDR2 FQGNSA. The V gene lost 1 base and the J gene lost 6 bases, with 16 bases spanning the gap. The CDR3: CASSLVGGDPLEQYF. Written as DNA, the CDR3 is TGTGCCAGCAGCTTAGTGGGCGGGGACCCCCTCGAGCAGTACTTC. The full variable domain, its missing parts supplied by reference TRBV7-2 and TRBJ2-7, is GAGVSQSPSNKVTEKGKDVELRCDPISGHTALYWYRQSLGQGLEFLIYFQGNSAPDKSGLPSDRFSAERTGGSVSTLTIQRTQQEDSAVYLCASSLVGGDPLEQYFGPGTRLTVT.

This clonotype was found many times. The chain links TRBV12-3 or TRBV12-4 to TRBJ1-2, with 7 bases identical to TRBD1. V dropped 6 bases and J dropped 8; count of bases not matched to a gene: 18. The CDR3 is 16 residues long. CDR3 DNA sequence: TGTGCCAGCAGCCCAGGGGGGATGGTGGGCCCTGACGGCTACACCTTC. Its translation is CASSPGGMVGPDGYTF.

This clonotype showed up many times. CDR3 DNA: TGTGCCTGGAGTCGACAGGGTGGTATCTACGAGCAGTACTTC. Translated, it gives CAWSRQGGIYEQYF. V usage is TRBV30 and J usage is TRBJ2-7; 7 bases line up with TRBD1. The V segment lost 2 bases and the J segment 3 bases; nucleotides outside the gene matches: 7. The CDR3 length is 14 residues. CDR1 GTSNPN and CDR2 SVGIG come from the germline V gene (reference sequence).

The chain carries TRBV7-3 and TRBJ2-7; the match to TRBD1 covers 9 bases. The CDR3 is 16 residues long. The J segment lost 2 bases and the V segment lost 5 bases, leaving 10 bases of the junction unmatched. CDR1 and CDR2 (germline): SGHTA, FQGTGA. CDR3 DNA sequence: TGTGCCAGCAGCGTAAGATGGACAGGGGACCCCTACGAGCAGTACTTC. Translation: CASSVRWTGDPYEQYF.

This clonotype was recorded a few times. The chain carries TRBV6-1 and TRBJ1-1; 9 nucleotides align to TRBD1. This CDR3 spans 14 amino acids. Germline V CDR1 and CDR2: MNHNS, SASEGT. With 11 bases clipped from V and 1 base from J, the junction kept 8 bases outside the gene matches. The DNA for the CDR3 is TGTGCCGGAGGGACAGGGAAAGAGAACACTGAAGCTTTCTTT. Protein sequence: CAGGTGKENTEAFF.

This clonotype was counted many times. This chain links TRBV28 with TRBJ2-7; 8 nucleotides match TRBD2. CDR3 size: 15 residues. After removal of 6 bases from V and 2 bases from J, the junction contained 9 bases not matched to a gene. Germline V gene lookup returns CDR1 MDHEN and CDR2 SYDVKM. This chain's CDR3 is CASSPRGGLAYEQYF. The CDR3 DNA reads as TGTGCCAGCAGCCCTCGGGGGGGGCTAGCCTACGAGCAGTACTTC.

The table lists this clonotype with a count of one. CDR3 amino acids: CASSQKAGRAGYGYTF. DNA for the CDR3: TGTGCCAGCAGCCAAAAGGCGGGGAGAGCGGGCTATGGCTACACCTTC. V gene TRBV7-9 combines with J gene TRBJ1-2; D is undetermined. The germline V gene encodes CDR1 SEHNR and CDR2 FQNEAQ (reference sequence). The CDR3 loop spans 16 amino acids. Trimming shortened V by 5 bases and J by 4 bases, and 20 bases separated the two germline ends.

V gene TRBV7-9 combines with J gene TRBJ2-3; D call uncertain. With 1 base removed from V and 0 bases from J, the gap between germline ends came to 8 bases. The germline V gene encodes CDR1 SEHNR and CDR2 FQNEAQ (reference sequence). The CDR3 covers 15 residues. For the CDR3, the DNA is TGTGCCAGCAGCTTAGATGGGTTTAGCACAGATACGCAGTATTTT. This sequence encodes CASSLDGFSTDTQYF.

This clonotype was recorded at least ten times. This sequence joins TRBV12-3 or TRBV12-4 and TRBJ2-5; tentative D call: TRBD2 (5 bases). V lost 5 bases and J 9 bases, leaving 19 bases between the germline ends. There are 14 residues in the CDR3. In DNA form, the CDR3 reads TGTGCCAGCAGTCCTCGGCCGTCCGGAGCGGCCCAGTACTTC. Amino acid sequence: CASSPRPSGAAQYF.

This clonotype occurred a few times. The chain is built from TRBV6-1 and TRBJ1-2; a weak D match, TRBD1 (5 bases). The CDR3 length is 12 residues. The V and J ends lost 11 bases and 8 bases respectively, with 18 bases between them. Germline values: CDR1 MNHNS, CDR2 SASEGT. The DNA for the CDR3 is TGTGCCTCAACCCCCCGGGGGGGAGGCTACACCTTC. Residues: CASTPRGGGYTF.

This clonotype appeared a few times. V is TRBV6-1 and J is TRBJ2-7; perhaps TRBD1 as D (6 bases). The CDR3 spans 15 residues. Germline V gives CDR1 MNHNS, CDR2 SASEGT. V was trimmed by 6 bases and J by 6 bases, leaving 21 bases between them. The CDR3 protein is CASSLSFDRFVEQYF. The CDR3, as DNA: TGTGCCAGCAGCCTCTCATTCGACAGGTTTGTCGAGCAGTACTTC.

The chain is built from TRBV6-1 and TRBJ1-4, with a weak D call TRBD1 (6 bases). Trimming cost V 8 bases and J 1 base, with 14 bases left between them. This CDR3 is 15 amino acids long. Germline CDR1 reads MNHNS; CDR2 reads SASEGT. DNA of the CDR3: TGTGCCAGCCAGGGGACTCTCGAAACTAATGAAAAACTGTTTTTT. Amino acid sequence: CASQGTLETNEKLFF.

This clonotype occurred many times. The chain joins TRBV7-2 to TRBJ2-7; 8 bases agree with TRBD1. The CDR3 runs 15 residues. V dropped 5 bases and J dropped 4; count of bases not matched to a gene: 10. Germline CDR1 reads SGHTA; CDR2 reads FQGNSA. CDR3 in amino acids: CASSTGQGSWYEQYF. DNA of the CDR3: TGTGCCAGCAGCACCGGACAGGGAAGCTGGTACGAGCAGTACTTC.

Note on this clonotype: This sequence may be a read error, since a much larger clone differs from it by one base. V is TRBV6-4 and J is TRBJ1-1; D unresolved. V was trimmed by 7 bases and J by 11 bases, leaving 17 bases between them. The CDR3 is 12 amino acids. Per the germline V gene, CDR1 is MRHNA and CDR2 is SNTAGT. The DNA for the CDR3 is TGTGCCAGCAATTTAAAGGCAAACGAGGCTTTCTTT. It codes for CASNLKANEAFF.

The chain links TRBV9 to TRBJ1-3; D uncertain. Germline CDR1 is SGDLS and CDR2 is YYNGEE. CDR3 length equals 16 residues. V was clipped by 0 bases and J by 0 bases, with 10 bases between them. The CDR3 nucleotides are TGTGCCAGCAGCGTAGAGGAGGGTTTCTCTGGAAACACCATATATTTT. As protein: CASSVEEGFSGNTIYF.

This clonotype has a count of ten or more. The chain combines TRBV6-2 or TRBV6-3 with TRBJ2-7; D not certain. This CDR3 is built from 14 residues. The germline CDR1 and CDR2 sequences are MNHEY and SVGEGT. Trimming left V 2 bases short and J 5 bases short, with 13 bases between. Here the CDR3 reads CASSYQALTHEQYF. The CDR3, as DNA: TGTGCCAGCAGTTACCAGGCTCTCACCCACGAGCAGTACTTC.

This clonotype appeared many times. The chain employs TRBV28 and TRBJ2-7; unclear D gene. This CDR3 spans 13 amino acids. V lost 6 bases to trimming and J lost 1 base, with 10 bases between them. The germline V gene encodes CDR1 MDHEN and CDR2 SYDVKM. CDR3 loop: CASRTTRSYEQYF. The CDR3 DNA reads TGTGCCAGCAGAACCACAAGGTCCTACGAGCAGTACTTC.